Presented here are 2 T cell receptor beta chains from one specimen sequenced in a study of blood T cells in healthy people across ages. Together with a sample-barcoded 5' primer, a J-beta primer mix was included in a second PCR lasting about 7 to 12 cycles. Each CDR3 protein is one row after TCRdb ran MiXCR on the 5' RACE reads. The sample has around 1,500,000 distinct CDR3 sequences, 25% to 30% seen once. The sample was blood. All receptors derive from a young woman in good health.

The chain carries TRBV5-5 and TRBJ2-7; the D call may be TRBD1 or TRBD2 (5 bases each). In germline, CDR1 is SGHKS, CDR2 YYEKEE (reference sequence). V shed 5 bases and J shed 2 bases, with 14 bases lying between them. The CDR3 consists of 14 residues. The chain's CDR3 is CASRDTRSPYEQYF. The CDR3 coding sequence is TGTGCCAGCAGGGACACTAGATCCCCCTACGAGCAGTACTTC.

This clonotype was picked up a small number of times. V gene TRBV11-3 combines with J gene TRBJ2-3, with D unclear. This CDR3 region has 15 residues. Germline loops: CDR1 SGHNT, CDR2 YENEEA. V was clipped by 10 bases and J by 4 bases, with 21 bases between them. DNA for the CDR3: TGTGCCACCTCTCCAGGCAAAGGTATCCCAGATACGCAGTATTTT. Protein: CATSPGKGIPDTQYF.